This T cell receptor beta chain was captured in a study of T-cell reconstitution after alpha-beta-depleted transplantation in children. This clonotype was found a few times. Unique molecular identifiers were incorporated when the TCRbeta library was constructed. MiXCR, run by TCRdb on the PCR reads, gives a single entry per CDR3 protein. Of roughly 500,000 distinct CDR3 sequences in the sample, approximately 16% are singletons; the top ten hold less than 4%. This CDR3 has 15 residues. From germline, CDR1 is KGHSH and CDR2 LQKENI. The junction had 11 bases not matched to a gene; V was cut back by 6 bases and J by 3 bases.

The starting material was PBMCs from the stem cell graft donor, obtained from the stem cell graft. This clonotype was obtained from a human donor who donated a stem cell graft to a child with acute lymphoblastic leukemia. The V call is TRBV18, the J call TRBJ2-7; 7 positions agree with TRBD1. The CDR3: CASSPTTGSLYEQYF. The CDR3 DNA sequence: TGTGCCAGCTCCCCTACGACAGGGAGTCTCTACGAGCAGTACTTC.